This T cell receptor beta chain was captured in a study of CD8+CD57+ T cells in acquired aplastic anemia. Patients chosen for sequencing had CD8+CD57+ cells that had expanded, as shown by flow cytometry. The patients, all of them, had severe acquired aplastic anemia. The study's findings and limits: The same twenty-nine CD8+ CDR3 sequences occurred in patients and in controls. Patients were compared with controls for CD8+ Simpson's diversity, and no significant difference emerged.

TCR beta VDJ and CDR3 profiling used genomic DNA as template. TCRdb passed the reads through MiXCR, listing each CDR3 protein once. Among under 350,000 distinct CDR3 sequences, about 50% were seen once, and the ten largest hold 1.3%. This clonotype was observed a few times. Its antigen is as yet unknown. Germline V gene data show CDR1 as SGHRS and CDR2 as YFSETQ. CDR3 length: 16 residues. The ends lost 2 bases at V and 8 bases at J; junction bases unmatched: 7. The sequenced sample was sorted CD4+, CD8+, or CD8+CD57+ T cells (not recorded which) from PBMCs. The V and J genes are TRBV5-1 and TRBJ2-1; 13 bases are shared with TRBD2. The sequence derives from a human donor with aplastic anemia. The CDR3 sequence: CASSFTSGGATDEQFF. The CDR3, as DNA: TGCGCCAGCAGCTTTACTAGCGGGGGGGCAACGGATGAGCAGTTCTTC.